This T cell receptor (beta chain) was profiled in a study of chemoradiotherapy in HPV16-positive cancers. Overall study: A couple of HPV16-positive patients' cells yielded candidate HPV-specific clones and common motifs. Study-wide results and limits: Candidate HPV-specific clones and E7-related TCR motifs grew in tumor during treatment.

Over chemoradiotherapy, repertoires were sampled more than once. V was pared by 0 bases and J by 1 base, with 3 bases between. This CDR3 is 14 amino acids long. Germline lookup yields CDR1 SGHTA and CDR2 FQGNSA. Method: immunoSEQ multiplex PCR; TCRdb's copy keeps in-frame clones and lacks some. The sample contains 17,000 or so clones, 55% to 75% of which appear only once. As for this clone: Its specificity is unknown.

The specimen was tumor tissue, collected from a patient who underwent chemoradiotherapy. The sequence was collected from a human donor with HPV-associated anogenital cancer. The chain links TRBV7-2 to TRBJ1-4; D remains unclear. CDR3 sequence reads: CASSLAGTNEKLFF. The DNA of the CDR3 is TGTGCCAGCAGCTTAGCAGGAACTAATGAAAAACTGTTTTTT.